The subject of this entry is one T cell receptor beta chain. CDR1 is SGHTA and CDR2 is FQGTGA in the germline V gene. The V and J ends lost 2 bases and 2 bases, in that order; junction bases with no gene match: 10. This CDR3 comprises 17 residues. The sample belongs to a study of chemoradiotherapy in HPV16-positive cancers. Only in-frame clones appear in the TCRdb table, and some are missing; sequencing was by immunoSEQ multiplex PCR. Among approximately 30,000 clones listed, approximately 88% were seen once. The receptor comes from a human donor with HPV-associated anogenital cancer. This chain uses TRBV7-3 with TRBJ1-1; 8 bases are shared with TRBD1. This sample comprised blood, obtained from a patient who underwent chemoradiotherapy. The CDR3 DNA reads TGTGCCAGCAGCTTACTACCGGGACAGGTGGGAAACACTGAAGCTTTCTTT. It specifies CASSLLPGQVGNTEAFF.